These 5 T cell receptor beta chains came from one sample sequenced in a study of T cell repertoires in cytomegalovirus infection. TCRdb processed the reads anew with MiXCR; each CDR3 protein has one entry. Of about 680,000 distinct CDR3 sequences in the sample, approximately 24% were seen once. Sequencing was done on a sample of CD8+ T cells from PBMCs. The receptors originated from a human donor in good health (CMV status not recorded). Some clones in this sample may be carry-over from other donors' samples.

In this sample, this clonotype turned up a few times. The chain recombines TRBV29-1 with TRBJ2-4; 8 bases align to TRBD1. The germline gives CDR1 SQVTM, CDR2 ANQGSEA. V lost 6 bases to trimming and J lost 6 bases; unmatched junction nucleotides: 19. The CDR3 has 17 residues. The CDR3 is CSVVGTGVRNPTNIQYF. CDR3 DNA sequence: TGCAGCGTGGTGGGGACAGGCGTAAGGAACCCTACAAACATTCAGTACTTC.

Note on this clonotype: A much larger clonotype is one base distant, so this may be a read error. V is TRBV7-6 and J is TRBJ2-2; 7 bases are shared with TRBD2. From germline, CDR1 is SGHVS and CDR2 FNYEAQ. The CDR3 runs 15 residues. CDR3 amino acids: CANSFGGGNTGELFF. In nucleotides, the CDR3 is TGTGCCAACAGCTTCGGCGGGGGAAATACCGGGGAGCTGTTTTTT. The variable domain in full, completed from reference TRBV7-6 and TRBJ2-2, reads GAGVSQSPRYKVTKRGQDVALRCDPISGHVSLYWYRQALGQGPEFLTYFNYEAQQDKSGLPNDRFSAERPEGSISTLTIQRTEQRDSAMYRCANSFGGGNTGELFFGEGSRLTVL.

This clonotype was detected only a few times. The V call is TRBV7-9, the J call TRBJ1-4, with TRBD1 identical over 7 bases. Losses at the gene ends were 4 bases for V and 10 bases for J; bases not matched to a gene: 9. The CDR3 is made up of 14 amino acids. Looked up from germline, CDR1 is SEHNR and CDR2 is FQNEAQ (reference sequence). Written as DNA, the CDR3 is TGTGCCAGCAGCTCAGACGACTACAGGGGAAAACTGTTTTTT. Translating it yields CASSSDDYRGKLFF.

There are many counts of this clonotype. The chain links TRBV5-5 to TRBJ2-1; no reliable D call. The CDR3 loop spans 14 amino acids. V lost 3 bases to trimming and J lost 7 bases, with 14 bases between them. Germline V CDR1 and CDR2: SGHKS, YYEKEE (reference sequence). This chain's CDR3 is CASSSVAEGNEQFF. DNA for the CDR3: TGTGCCAGCAGCTCGGTGGCAGAAGGAAATGAGCAGTTCTTC.

This clonotype was detected only a few times. This chain uses TRBV19 with TRBJ1-6, with 9 bases matching TRBD1. The V segment lost 5 bases and the J segment 10 bases; nucleotides outside the gene matches: 6. Germline CDR1 LNHDA, CDR2 SQIVND (reference sequence). This CDR3 has 14 amino acids. The CDR3 protein is CASSPRQGGSPLHF. In DNA, the CDR3 is TGTGCCAGTAGTCCGAGACAGGGGGGATCACCCCTCCACTTT.